Here is one TCR beta chain with its context. The data stem from a study of blood T cell repertoires in COVID-19. Measured with immunoSEQ multiplex PCR; TCRdb has only the in-frame clones, and not every one. The sample lists 280,000 or so clones, about 83% occurring once. Per the germline V gene, CDR1 is SGHRS and CDR2 is YFSETQ. The CDR3 spans 16 residues. V lost 1 base and J lost 0, with 12 bases in between. The J gene is TRBJ2-3, the V gene TRBV5-1; D is uncertain. Specimen: peripheral blood. The receptor was derived from a woman in her 50s who had recovered from COVID-19. The CDR3 here is CASSLSSASSTDTQYF. DNA of the CDR3: TGCGCCAGCAGCTTGAGTTCAGCGTCTAGCACAGATACGCAGTATTTT.